This T cell receptor beta chain stems from a study of beta chain features in type 1 diabetes. All of the isolated RNA was reverse transcribed, so expressed TCRB transcripts were sequenced. Profiling relied on immunoSEQ multiplex PCR, and the TCRdb table lists in-frame clones only, not all of them. The sample carries approximately 70,000 clones, more than 45% recorded once. Study-wide findings and caveats: Patients with type 1 diabetes carried fewer insertions and had more deletions at their VDJ junctions. Shortening of TCRB CDR3s, moderate but significant, appeared in all four CD4+ subsets of Type 1 diabetes patients.

In the case of this clone: Its antigen is not identified.

Sequencing input: central memory CD4+ T cells from blood. The source is a man aged 30-40 years with type 1 diabetes.

This chain's CDR3 is CASSTRDRVNTGELFF. CDR3 nucleotide sequence: TGTGCCAGCAGCACCCGGGACAGGGTGAACACCGGGGAGCTGTTTTTT. V gene TRBV5-5 combines with J gene TRBJ2-2; 9 positions match TRBD1. Germline lookup yields CDR1 SGHKS and CDR2 YYEKEE (reference sequence). The CDR3 is 16 amino acids. J lost 1 base, V lost 4 bases, and 5 bases had no gene match. The variable domain in full, completed from reference TRBV5-5 and TRBJ2-2, reads DAGVTQSPTHLIKTRGQQVTLRCSPISGHKSVSWYQQVLGQGPQFIFQYYEKEERGRGNFPDRFSARQFPNYSSELNVNALLLGDSALYLCASSTRDRVNTGELFFGEGSRLTVL.